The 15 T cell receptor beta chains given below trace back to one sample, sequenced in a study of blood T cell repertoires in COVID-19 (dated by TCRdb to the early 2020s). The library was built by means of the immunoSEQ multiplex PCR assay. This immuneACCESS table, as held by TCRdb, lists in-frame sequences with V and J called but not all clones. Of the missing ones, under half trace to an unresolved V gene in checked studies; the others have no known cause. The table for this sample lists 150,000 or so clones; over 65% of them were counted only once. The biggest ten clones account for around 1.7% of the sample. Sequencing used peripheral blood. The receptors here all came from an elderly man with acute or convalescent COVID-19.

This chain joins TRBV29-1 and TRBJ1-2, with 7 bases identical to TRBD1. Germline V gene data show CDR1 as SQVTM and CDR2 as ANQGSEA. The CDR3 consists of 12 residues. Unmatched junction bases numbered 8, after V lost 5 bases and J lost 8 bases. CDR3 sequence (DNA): TGCAGCGTTCTACAGGGGTCAGGGGGCTACACCTTC. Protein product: CSVLQGSGGYTF. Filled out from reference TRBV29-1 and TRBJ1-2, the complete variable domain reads SAVISQKPSRDICQRGTSLTIQCQVDSQVTMMFWYRQQPGQSLTLIATANQGSEATYESGFVIDKFPISRPNLTFSTLTVSNMSPEDSSIYLCSVLQGSGGYTFGSGTRLTVV.

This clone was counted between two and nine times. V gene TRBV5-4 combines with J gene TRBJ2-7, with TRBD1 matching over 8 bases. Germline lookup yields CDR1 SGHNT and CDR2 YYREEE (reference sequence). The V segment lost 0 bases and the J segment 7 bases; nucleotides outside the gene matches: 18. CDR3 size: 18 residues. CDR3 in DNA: TGTGCCAGCAGCTTGGAAGGGGCAGGGGGCTTGGCTAACACAGAGCAGTACTTC. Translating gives CASSLEGAGGLANTEQYF.

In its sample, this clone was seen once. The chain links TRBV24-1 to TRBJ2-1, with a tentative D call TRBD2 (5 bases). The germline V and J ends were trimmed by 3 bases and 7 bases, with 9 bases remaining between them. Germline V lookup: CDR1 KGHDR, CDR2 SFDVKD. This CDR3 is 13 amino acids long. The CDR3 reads CATSDSRGNEQFF. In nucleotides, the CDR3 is TGTGCCACCAGTGATAGCCGGGGAAATGAGCAGTTCTTC.

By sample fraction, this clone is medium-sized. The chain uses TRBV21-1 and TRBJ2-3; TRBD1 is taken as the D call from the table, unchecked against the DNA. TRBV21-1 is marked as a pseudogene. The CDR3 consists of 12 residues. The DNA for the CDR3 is TGTGCCAGCAGCCACGCCGGGACAGGGGAGTATTTT. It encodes CASSHAGTGEYF.

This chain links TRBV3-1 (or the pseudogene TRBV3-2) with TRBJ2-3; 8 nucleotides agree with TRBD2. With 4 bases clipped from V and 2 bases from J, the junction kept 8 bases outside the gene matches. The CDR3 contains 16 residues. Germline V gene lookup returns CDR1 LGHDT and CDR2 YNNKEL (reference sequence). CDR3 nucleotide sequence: TGTGCCAGCAGCCGGTTACTAGCGGCCAACACAGATACGCAGTATTTT. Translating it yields CASSRLLAANTDTQYF.

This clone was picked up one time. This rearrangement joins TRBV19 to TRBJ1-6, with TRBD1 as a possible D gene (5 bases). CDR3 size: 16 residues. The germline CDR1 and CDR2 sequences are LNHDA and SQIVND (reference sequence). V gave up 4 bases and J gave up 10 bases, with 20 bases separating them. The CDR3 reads CASSTLGGAALSPLHF. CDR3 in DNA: TGTGCCAGTAGTACCCTCGGAGGGGCCGCTTTGTCACCCCTCCACTTT.

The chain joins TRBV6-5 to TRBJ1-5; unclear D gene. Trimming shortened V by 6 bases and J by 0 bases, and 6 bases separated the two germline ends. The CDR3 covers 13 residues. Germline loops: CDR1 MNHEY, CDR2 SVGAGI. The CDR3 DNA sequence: TGTGCCAGCAGCGGAGATAGCAATCAGCCCCAGCATTTT. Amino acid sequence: CASSGDSNQPQHF.

The DNA for the CDR3 is TGTGCCAGCTCACCACCAGGCATTGGGCCCAACTATGGCTACACCTTC. Translating it yields CASSPPGIGPNYGYTF. The V gene is TRBV18, the J gene TRBJ1-2, with unresolved D. V gave up 0 bases and J gave up 2 bases, with 13 bases separating them. Per the germline V gene, CDR1 is KGHSH and CDR2 is LQKENI. This CDR3 has 16 residues.

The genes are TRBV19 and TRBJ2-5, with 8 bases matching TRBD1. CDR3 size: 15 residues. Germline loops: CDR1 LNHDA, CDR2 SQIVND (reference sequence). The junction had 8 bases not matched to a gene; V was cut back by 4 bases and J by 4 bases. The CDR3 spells CASSTGQGLGETQYF. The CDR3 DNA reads TGTGCCAGTAGTACCGGACAGGGATTGGGAGAGACCCAGTACTTC.

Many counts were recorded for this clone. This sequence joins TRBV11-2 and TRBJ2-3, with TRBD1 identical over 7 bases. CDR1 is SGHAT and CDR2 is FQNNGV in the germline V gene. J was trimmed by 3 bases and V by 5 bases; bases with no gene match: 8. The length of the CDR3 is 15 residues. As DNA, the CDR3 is TGTGCCAGCAGCCACGACAGGGTAGGGACAGATACGCAGTATTTT. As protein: CASSHDRVGTDTQYF.

CDR3 residues: CSVEETGGPSYGYTF. As DNA, the CDR3 is TGCAGCGTTGAAGAGACAGGGGGACCTAGCTATGGCTACACCTTC. This rearrangement joins TRBV29-1 to TRBJ1-2; the match to TRBD1 covers 9 bases. The CDR3 consists of 15 residues. Per germline, CDR1 SQVTM and CDR2 ANQGSEA. J was trimmed by 4 bases and V by 0 bases; bases with no gene match: 6. The entire variable domain, with the rest obtained from reference TRBV29-1 and TRBJ1-2, is as follows: SAVISQKPSRDICQRGTSLTIQCQVDSQVTMMFWYRQQPGQSLTLIATANQGSEATYESGFVIDKFPISRPNLTFSTLTVSNMSPEDSSIYLCSVEETGGPSYGYTFGSGTRLTVV.

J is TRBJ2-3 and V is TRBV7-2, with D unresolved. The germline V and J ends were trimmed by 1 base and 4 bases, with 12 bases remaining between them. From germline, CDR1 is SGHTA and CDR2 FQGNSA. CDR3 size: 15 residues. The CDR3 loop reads CASSLVPTRADTQYF. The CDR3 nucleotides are TGTGCCAGCAGCTTAGTGCCCACACGGGCAGATACGCAGTATTTT.

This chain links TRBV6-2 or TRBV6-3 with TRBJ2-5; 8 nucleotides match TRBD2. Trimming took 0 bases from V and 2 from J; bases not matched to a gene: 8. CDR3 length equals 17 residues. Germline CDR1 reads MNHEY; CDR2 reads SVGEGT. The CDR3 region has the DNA TGTGCCAGCAGTTACTCGCTTGCGGGGGGACCACAAGAGACCCAGTACTTC. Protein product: CASSYSLAGGPQETQYF.

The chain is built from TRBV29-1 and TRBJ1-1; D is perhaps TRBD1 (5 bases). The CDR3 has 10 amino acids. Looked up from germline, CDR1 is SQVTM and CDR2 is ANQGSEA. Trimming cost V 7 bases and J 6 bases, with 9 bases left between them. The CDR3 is CSAKQAEAFF. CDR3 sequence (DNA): TGCAGCGCGAAACAGGCTGAAGCTTTCTTT.

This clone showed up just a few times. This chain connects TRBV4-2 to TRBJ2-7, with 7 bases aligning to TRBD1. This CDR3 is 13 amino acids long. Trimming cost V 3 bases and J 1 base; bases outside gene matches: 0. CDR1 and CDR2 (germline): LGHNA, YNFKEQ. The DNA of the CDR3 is TGTGCCAGCAGCCAGGACAGGTCCTACGAGCAGTACGTC. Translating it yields CASSQDRSYEQYV.